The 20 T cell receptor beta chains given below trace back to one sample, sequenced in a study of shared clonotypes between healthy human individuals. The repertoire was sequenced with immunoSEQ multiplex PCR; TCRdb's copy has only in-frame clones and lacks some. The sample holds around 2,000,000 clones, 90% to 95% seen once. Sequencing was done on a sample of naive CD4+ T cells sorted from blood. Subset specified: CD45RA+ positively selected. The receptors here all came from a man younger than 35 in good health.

This CDR3 is CASSLRLAGDSTDTQYF. The DNA of the CDR3 is TGTGCCAGCAGTTTAAGGTTAGCGGGGGATAGCACAGATACGCAGTATTTT. V and J are TRBV27 and TRBJ2-3; 9 positions match TRBD2. This CDR3 spans 17 amino acids. Germline CDR1 MNHEY, CDR2 SMNVEV (reference sequence). V gave up 2 bases and J gave up 0 bases; unmatched junction bases: 6.

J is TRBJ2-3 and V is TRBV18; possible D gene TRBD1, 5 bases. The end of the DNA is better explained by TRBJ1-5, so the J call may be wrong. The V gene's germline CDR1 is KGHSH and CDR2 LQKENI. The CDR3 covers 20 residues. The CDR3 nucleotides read TGTGCCAGCTCACCTCCCAGGGTCTCTACGGAGCGGGAGGGCCGAGATACGCAGCATTTT. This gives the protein CASSPPRVSTEREGRDTQHF.

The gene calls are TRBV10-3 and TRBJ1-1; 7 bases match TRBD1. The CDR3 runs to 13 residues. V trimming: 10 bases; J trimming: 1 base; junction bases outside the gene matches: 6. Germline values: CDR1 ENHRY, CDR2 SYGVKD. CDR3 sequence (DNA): TGTGCCACATCGGGACAGCAGAACACTGAAGCTTTCTTT. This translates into CATSGQQNTEAFF.

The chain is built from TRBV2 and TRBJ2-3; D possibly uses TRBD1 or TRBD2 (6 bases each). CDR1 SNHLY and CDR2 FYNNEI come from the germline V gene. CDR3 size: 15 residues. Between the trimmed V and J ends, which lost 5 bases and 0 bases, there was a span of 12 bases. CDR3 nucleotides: TGTGCCAGCAGTATGGGGGGCCCTAGCACAGATACGCAGTATTTT. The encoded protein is CASSMGGPSTDTQYF.

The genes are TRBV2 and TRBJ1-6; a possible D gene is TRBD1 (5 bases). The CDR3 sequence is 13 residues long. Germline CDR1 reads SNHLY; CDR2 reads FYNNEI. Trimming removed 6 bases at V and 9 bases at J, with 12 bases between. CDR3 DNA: TGTGCCAGCAGGGACACTACAGGTTCACCCCTCCACTTT. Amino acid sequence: CASRDTTGSPLHF.

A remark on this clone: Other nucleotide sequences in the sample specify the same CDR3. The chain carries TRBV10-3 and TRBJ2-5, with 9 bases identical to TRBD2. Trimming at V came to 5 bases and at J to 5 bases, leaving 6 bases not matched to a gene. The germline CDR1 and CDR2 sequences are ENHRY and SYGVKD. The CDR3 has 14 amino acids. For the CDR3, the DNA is TGTGCCATCAGTCCATCGACTAGCGGCGAGACCCAGTACTTC. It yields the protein CAISPSTSGETQYF.

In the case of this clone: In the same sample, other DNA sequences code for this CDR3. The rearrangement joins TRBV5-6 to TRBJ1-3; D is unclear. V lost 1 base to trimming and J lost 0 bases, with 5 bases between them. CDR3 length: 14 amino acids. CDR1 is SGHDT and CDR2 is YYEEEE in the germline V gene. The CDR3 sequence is CASSLTGSGNTIYF. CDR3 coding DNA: TGTGCCAGCAGCTTGACGGGCTCTGGAAACACCATATATTTT.

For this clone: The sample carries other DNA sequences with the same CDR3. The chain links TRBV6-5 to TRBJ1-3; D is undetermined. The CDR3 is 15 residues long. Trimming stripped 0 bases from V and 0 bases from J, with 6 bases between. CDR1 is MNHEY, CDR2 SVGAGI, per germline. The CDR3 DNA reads TGTGCCAGCAGTTACTCTCCGGTCTCTGGAAACACCATATATTTT. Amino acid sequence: CASSYSPVSGNTIYF.

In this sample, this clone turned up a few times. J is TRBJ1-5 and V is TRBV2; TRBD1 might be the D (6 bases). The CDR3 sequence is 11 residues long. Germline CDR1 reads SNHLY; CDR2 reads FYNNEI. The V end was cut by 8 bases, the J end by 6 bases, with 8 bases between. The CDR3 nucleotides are TGTGCCAGCGGCAGGGGTCAGCCCCAGCATTTT. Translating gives CASGRGQPQHF.

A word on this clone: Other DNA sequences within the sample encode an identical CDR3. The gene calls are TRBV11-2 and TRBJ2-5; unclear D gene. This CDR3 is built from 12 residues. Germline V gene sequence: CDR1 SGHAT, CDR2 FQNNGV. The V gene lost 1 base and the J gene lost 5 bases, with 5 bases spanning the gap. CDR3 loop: CASSLGVETQYF. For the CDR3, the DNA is TGTGCCAGCAGCTTAGGAGTGGAGACCCAGTACTTC.

CDR3 in amino acids: CASSLGGTGGNFRTDTQYF. DNA of the CDR3: TGCGCCAGCAGCTTGGGTGGGACAGGGGGCAACTTCCGGACAGATACGCAGTATTTT. The gene calls are TRBV5-1 and TRBJ2-3; the match to TRBD1 covers 12 bases. The CDR3 extends over 19 amino acids. The trim removed 0 bases at V and 3 bases at J, leaving 11 bases unmatched. Germline CDR1 and CDR2: SGHRS and YFSETQ.

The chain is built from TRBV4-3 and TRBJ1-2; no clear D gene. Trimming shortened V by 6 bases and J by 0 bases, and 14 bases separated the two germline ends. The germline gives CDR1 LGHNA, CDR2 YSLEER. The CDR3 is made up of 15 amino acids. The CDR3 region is CASSPGPDTNYGYTF. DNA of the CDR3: TGCGCCAGCAGTCCAGGACCCGACACTAACTATGGCTACACCTTC.

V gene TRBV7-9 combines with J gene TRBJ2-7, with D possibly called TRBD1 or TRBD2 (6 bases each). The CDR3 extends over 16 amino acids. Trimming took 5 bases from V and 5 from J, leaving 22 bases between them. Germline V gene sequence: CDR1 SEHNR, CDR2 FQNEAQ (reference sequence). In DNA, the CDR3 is TGTGCCAGCAGCGAAGTGTGGGGGGCTGGAGACGACGAGCAGTACTTC. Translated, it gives CASSEVWGAGDDEQYF. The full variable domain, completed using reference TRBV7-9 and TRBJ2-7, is DTGVSQNPRHKITKRGQNVTFRCDPISEHNRLYWYRQTLGQGPEFLTYFQNEAQLEKSRLLSDRFSAERPKGSFSTLEIQRTEQGDSAMYLCASSEVWGAGDDEQYFGPGTRLTVT.

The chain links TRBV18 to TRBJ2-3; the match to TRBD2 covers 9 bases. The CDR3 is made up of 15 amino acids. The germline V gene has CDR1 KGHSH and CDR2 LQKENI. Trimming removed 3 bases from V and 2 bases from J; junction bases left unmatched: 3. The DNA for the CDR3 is TGTGCCAGCTCACCGGGACTAGCACACACAGATACGCAGTATTTT. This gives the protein CASSPGLAHTDTQYF.

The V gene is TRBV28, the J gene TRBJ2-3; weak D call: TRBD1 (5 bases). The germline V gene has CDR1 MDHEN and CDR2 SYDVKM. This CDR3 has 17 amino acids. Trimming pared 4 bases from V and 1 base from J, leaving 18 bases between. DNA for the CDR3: TGTGCCAGCAGTTCCCCCTATCGCCGCAGGGGCACAGATACGCAGTATTTT. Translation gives CASSSPYRRRGTDTQYF.

CDR3 nucleotides: TGTGCCAGCAGCGTTGCGGGGACGCCCTACAATGAGCAGTTCTTC. It translates to CASSVAGTPYNEQFF. This sequence joins TRBV9 and TRBJ2-1, with a possible D match to TRBD2 (6 bases). Between the trimmed V and J ends, which lost 2 bases and 2 bases, there was a span of 11 bases. CDR1 SGDLS and CDR2 YYNGEE come from the germline V gene. The CDR3 spans 15 residues. The whole variable domain, remainder taken from reference TRBV9 and TRBJ2-1, is DSGVTQTPKHLITATGQRVTLRCSPRSGDLSVYWYQQSLDQGLQFLIQYYNGEERAKGNILERFSAQQFPDLHSELNLSSLELGDSALYFCASSVAGTPYNEQFFGPGTRLTVL.

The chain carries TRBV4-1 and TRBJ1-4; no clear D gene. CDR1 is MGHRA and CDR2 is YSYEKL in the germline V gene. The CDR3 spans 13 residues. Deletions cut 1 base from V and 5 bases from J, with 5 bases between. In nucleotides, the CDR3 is TGCGCCAGCAGCCAAGTCTGGAATGAAAAACTGTTTTTT. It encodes CASSQVWNEKLFF.

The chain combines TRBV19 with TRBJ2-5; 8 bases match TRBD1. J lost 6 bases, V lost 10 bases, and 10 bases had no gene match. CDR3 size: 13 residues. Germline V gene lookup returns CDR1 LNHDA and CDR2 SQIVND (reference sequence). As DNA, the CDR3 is TGTGCCACCCTCAGGACAGGGCGAAAGACCCAGTACTTC. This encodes CATLRTGRKTQYF. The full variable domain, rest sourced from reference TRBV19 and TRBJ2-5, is DGGITQSPKYLFRKEGQNVTLSCEQNLNHDAMYWYRQDPGQGLRLIYYSQIVNDFQKGDIAEGYSVSREKKESFPLTVTSAQKNPTAFYLCATLRTGRKTQYFGPGTRLLVL.

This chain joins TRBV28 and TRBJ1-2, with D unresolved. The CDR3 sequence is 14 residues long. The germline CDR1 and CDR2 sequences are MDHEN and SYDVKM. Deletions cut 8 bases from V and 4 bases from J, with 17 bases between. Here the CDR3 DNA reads TGTGCCAGCTCCTATAGTAGGCGGCCCTATGGCTACACCTTC. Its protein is CASSYSRRPYGYTF.

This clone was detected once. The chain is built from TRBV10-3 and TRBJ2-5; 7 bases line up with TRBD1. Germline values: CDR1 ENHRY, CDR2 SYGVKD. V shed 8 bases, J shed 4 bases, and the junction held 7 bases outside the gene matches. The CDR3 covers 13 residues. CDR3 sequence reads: CAIRGTGAETQYF. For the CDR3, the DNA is TGTGCCATCCGGGGAACAGGGGCAGAGACCCAGTACTTC.